The 27 T cell receptor beta chains listed next were all sequenced from one sample in a study of CD8+ T cells in alopecia areata. Sample treatment: oral pan-JAK inhibitor, 5-10 mg twice daily. cDNA serving as the sequencing template came from extracted, reverse transcribed RNA. Profiled with immunoSEQ multiplex PCR; TCRdb holds only in-frame clones, not every one. This sample carries around 170,000 clones, approximately 50% of them seen once, and the ten largest clones take about 9.5%. The sample here was CD8+ T cells sorted from blood, taken at week 52, from a patient treated with tofacitinib. These receptors were taken from a human donor with alopecia areata.

The rearrangement links TRBV30 to TRBJ2-7; D is perhaps TRBD1 or TRBD2 (5 bases each). The CDR3 is 13 residues long. Germline V gives CDR1 GTSNPN, CDR2 SVGIG (reference sequence). Trimming removed 5 bases from V and 2 bases from J, with 13 bases in between. CDR3: CAWGLGVTYEQYF. CDR3 sequence (DNA): TGTGCCTGGGGTTTGGGGGTAACCTACGAGCAGTACTTC.

This clone was observed a handful of times. The chain uses TRBV7-6 and TRBJ2-2, with D tentatively TRBD1 (5 bases). Germline V gene sequence: CDR1 SGHVS, CDR2 FNYEAQ. This CDR3 is built from 13 residues. The V end was cut by 5 bases, the J end by 6 bases, with 10 bases between. In nucleotides, the CDR3 is TGTGCCAGCAGCCCAGGGTTGGCCGGGGAGCTGTTTTTT. This encodes CASSPGLAGELFF. The variable domain in full, with the rest retrieved from reference TRBV7-6 and TRBJ2-2, is GAGVSQSPRYKVTKRGQDVALRCDPISGHVSLYWYRQALGQGPEFLTYFNYEAQQDKSGLPNDRFSAERPEGSISTLTIQRTEQRDSAMYRCASSPGLAGELFFGEGSRLTVL.

This CDR3 is CASSPYPGELFF. CDR3 nucleotide sequence: TGTGCCAGCAGCCCCTATCCCGGGGAGCTGTTTTTT. The rearrangement joins TRBV7-3 to TRBJ2-2; D remains ambiguous. Looked up from germline, CDR1 is SGHTA and CDR2 is FQGTGA. V was pared by 5 bases and J by 6 bases, with 7 bases between. This CDR3 has 12 amino acids.

This clone came up a few times. The chain carries TRBV2 and TRBJ2-3; D ambiguous. Germline-derived CDR1 and CDR2 are SNHLY and FYNNEI. This CDR3 spans 15 amino acids. Trimming pared 4 bases from V and 4 bases from J, leaving 15 bases between. For the CDR3, the DNA is TGTGCCAGCAGTGTCTCGGCCGATGGGGCAGATACGCAGTATTTT. This gives the protein CASSVSADGADTQYF.

The chain joins TRBV5-4 to TRBJ2-7; maybe TRBD1 (6 bases). Germline CDR1 SGHNT, CDR2 YYREEE (reference sequence). The CDR3 covers 14 residues. V lost 4 bases and J lost 3, with 14 bases in between. The CDR3 region is CASSKTGTNYEQYF. CDR3 DNA sequence: TGTGCCAGCAGCAAAACCGGGACAAACTACGAGCAGTACTTC.

The V gene is TRBV6-5, the J gene TRBJ1-2; tentatively, D is TRBD1 (5 bases). Trimming pared 7 bases from V and 5 bases from J, leaving 17 bases between. In germline, CDR1 is MNHEY, CDR2 SVGAGI. The CDR3 consists of 14 residues. The CDR3 loop reads CASTPIEGFYGYTF. For the CDR3, the DNA is TGTGCCAGCACCCCGATCGAGGGGTTTTATGGCTACACCTTC.

The rearrangement links TRBV5-6 to TRBJ2-3; D unclear. In germline, CDR1 is SGHDT, CDR2 YYEEEE. This CDR3 region has 12 residues. V was cut by 6 bases and J by 6 bases, with 11 bases left in between. CDR3 region: CASIPSWDTQYF. The CDR3 region has the DNA TGTGCCAGCATTCCCAGTTGGGATACGCAGTATTTT. The full variable domain, completed using reference TRBV5-6 and TRBJ2-3, is DAGVTQSPTHLIKTRGQQVTLRCSPKSGHDTVSWYQQALGQGPQFIFQYYEEEERQRGNFPDRFSGHQFPNYSSELNVNALLLGDSALYLCASIPSWDTQYFGPGTRLTVL.

This clone was seen a handful of times. The chain links TRBV19 to TRBJ2-5; D perhaps matches TRBD2 (5 bases). The CDR3 sequence is 13 residues long. Germline CDR1 LNHDA, CDR2 SQIVND (reference sequence). Trimming removed 9 bases at V and 3 bases at J, with 14 bases between. The CDR3 reads CASGNSWEETQYF. In nucleotides, the CDR3 is TGTGCCAGCGGGAACTCTTGGGAAGAGACCCAGTACTTC.

This clone has just a few counts. V is TRBV27 and J is TRBJ1-6; D uncertain. The CDR3 has 14 residues. The V gene lost 4 bases and the J gene lost 10 bases, with 14 bases spanning the gap. The germline CDR1 and CDR2 sequences are MNHEY and SMNVEV (reference sequence). The CDR3 DNA sequence: TGTGCCAGCAGTTCGACGCTGGCACGGTCACCCCTCCACTTT. Protein product: CASSSTLARSPLHF.

This clone was counted a few times. The chain employs TRBV4-3 and TRBJ2-1, with D unclear. Trimming pared 2 bases from V and 0 bases from J, leaving 11 bases between. The CDR3 is 16 amino acids. Germline V gene data show CDR1 as LGHNA and CDR2 as YSLEER. CDR3 in amino acids: CASSQLDILSYNEQFF. The CDR3, as DNA: TGCGCCAGCAGCCAACTTGACATCCTCTCCTACAATGAGCAGTTCTTC.

This clone appeared a few times. The chain carries TRBV29-1 and TRBJ2-3; D might be TRBD1 (6 bases). The length of the CDR3 is 15 residues. The V and J ends lost 4 bases and 0 bases respectively, with 14 bases between them. Germline-derived CDR1 and CDR2 are SQVTM and ANQGSEA. The CDR3 coding sequence is TGCAGCGTTGTTGGGGACACAACTAGCACAGATACGCAGTATTTT. Translating it yields CSVVGDTTSTDTQYF.

The chain uses TRBV25-1 and TRBJ2-1; possible D gene TRBD1, 6 bases. Germline assignment: CDR1 MGHDK and CDR2 SYGVNS. V lost 3 bases and J lost 7, with 16 bases in between. CDR3 length: 15 amino acids. DNA for the CDR3: TGTGCCAGCAGTGAGCGGACAGTGGTTGCAAATGAGCAGTTCTTC. Translating gives CASSERTVVANEQFF.

The chain links TRBV13 to TRBJ2-1, with D perhaps TRBD1 (5 bases). CDR3 size: 13 residues. The V gene lost 3 bases and the J gene lost 5 bases, with 8 bases spanning the gap. CDR1 is PRHDT, CDR2 FYEKMQ, per germline (reference sequence). CDR3 protein: CASSFTGNNEQFF. CDR3 coding DNA: TGTGCCAGCAGCTTTACAGGTAACAATGAGCAGTTCTTC.

This chain uses TRBV7-6 with TRBJ2-2, with 12 nucleotides matching TRBD2. The CDR3 spans 16 residues. Trimming at V came to 4 bases and at J to 2 bases, leaving 2 bases not matched to a gene. Germline lookup yields CDR1 SGHVS and CDR2 FNYEAQ. The CDR3 spells CASSWGLAGNTGELFF. CDR3 bases: TGTGCCAGCAGCTGGGGACTAGCGGGCAACACCGGGGAGCTGTTTTTT.

The V call is TRBV2, the J call TRBJ1-2; D possibly corresponds to TRBD1 (6 bases). Trimming stripped 4 bases from V and 4 bases from J, with 7 bases between. The CDR3 sequence is 12 residues long. Germline CDR1 SNHLY, CDR2 FYNNEI. The CDR3, as DNA: TGTGCCAGCAGTGTACAGGGCTATGGCTACACCTTC. Amino acids: CASSVQGYGYTF.

CDR3 protein: CASSFGADREYSYEQYF. DNA of the CDR3: TGTGCCAGCAGCTTTGGCGCCGACAGGGAATACTCCTACGAGCAGTACTTC. The chain carries TRBV5-6 and TRBJ2-7, with 7 bases matching TRBD1. The CDR3 runs 17 residues. V gave up 2 bases and J gave up 0 bases; unmatched junction bases: 11. Germline values: CDR1 SGHDT, CDR2 YYEEEE.

The J gene is TRBJ2-3, the V gene TRBV5-6; maybe TRBD2 (5 bases). V lost 3 bases and J 2 bases, leaving 10 bases between the germline ends. Germline V gene lookup returns CDR1 SGHDT and CDR2 YYEEEE. The CDR3 runs 14 residues. The CDR3 bases are TGTGCCAGCAGCTCGAGACGGGACACAGATACGCAGTATTTT. Translating it yields CASSSRRDTDTQYF.

This clone was counted only a few times. This sequence joins TRBV27 and TRBJ1-5; tentative D call: TRBD1 (6 bases). CDR3 length: 14 amino acids. Germline loops: CDR1 MNHEY, CDR2 SMNVEV (reference sequence). The V gene lost 5 bases and the J gene lost 1 base, with 9 bases spanning the gap. The DNA for the CDR3 is TGTGCCAGCAGTGTTGGACAGAGCAATCAGCCCCAGCATTTT. It specifies CASSVGQSNQPQHF.

V gene TRBV30 combines with J gene TRBJ1-2, with D possibly being TRBD1 (5 bases). This CDR3 region has 12 residues. Looked up from germline, CDR1 is GTSNPN and CDR2 is SVGIG (reference sequence). V was trimmed by 0 bases and J by 7 bases, leaving 9 bases between them. This chain's CDR3 is CAWSVPGTGYTF. The CDR3, as DNA: TGTGCCTGGAGTGTACCAGGGACTGGCTACACCTTC.

CDR3 loop: CASSLAQGARGEQFF. CDR3 nucleotide sequence: TGTGCCAGCAGCTTAGCACAGGGGGCTAGAGGTGAGCAGTTCTTC. This rearrangement joins TRBV7-9 to TRBJ2-1; 9 bases line up with TRBD1. Unmatched junction bases numbered 6, after V lost 0 bases and J lost 9 bases. This CDR3 region has 15 residues. CDR1 SEHNR and CDR2 FQNEAQ come from the germline V gene (reference sequence). The whole variable domain, remainder taken from reference TRBV7-9 and TRBJ2-1, is DTGVSQNPRHKITKRGQNVTFRCDPISEHNRLYWYRQTLGQGPEFLTYFQNEAQLEKSRLLSDRFSAERPKGSFSTLEIQRTEQGDSAMYLCASSLAQGARGEQFFGPGTRLTVL.

This clone was seen a handful of times. CDR3 amino acids: CASSDDEQEYNEQFF. The CDR3 region has the DNA TGTGCCAGCAGTGACGATGAACAGGAATACAATGAGCAGTTCTTC. The chain couples TRBV2 to TRBJ2-1, with TRBD1 as a possible D gene (5 bases). V gave up 3 bases and J gave up 4 bases, with 13 bases separating them. The CDR3 sequence is 15 residues long. Germline values: CDR1 SNHLY, CDR2 FYNNEI.

The V gene is TRBV5-1, the J gene TRBJ2-5, with TRBD1 matching over 9 bases. This CDR3 is built from 18 residues. Germline-derived CDR1 and CDR2 are SGHRS and YFSETQ. J was trimmed by 0 bases and V by 2 bases; bases with no gene match: 11. The CDR3 loop is CASSLGLGTGPYQETQYF. CDR3 DNA sequence: TGCGCCAGCAGCTTAGGGCTTGGGACAGGGCCATACCAAGAGACCCAGTACTTC. Combining the CDR3 with reference TRBV5-1 and TRBJ2-5 gives the whole variable domain KAGVTQTPRYLIKTRGQQVTLSCSPISGHRSVSWYQQTPGQGLQFLFEYFSETQRNKGNFPGRFSGRQFSNSRSEMNVSTLELGDSALYLCASSLGLGTGPYQETQYFGPGTRLLVL.

This clone turned up a few times. The J gene is TRBJ1-3, the V gene TRBV14; D is uncertain. This CDR3 contains 13 residues. Trimming removed 4 bases at V and 0 bases at J, with 4 bases between. CDR1 and CDR2 (germline): SGHDN, FVKESK. The CDR3 DNA is TGTGCCAGCAGCCGCCACTCTGGAAACACCATATATTTT. Its protein is CASSRHSGNTIYF.

This chain connects TRBV6-5 to TRBJ2-5; D might be TRBD2 (5 bases). The CDR3 covers 13 residues. Per germline, CDR1 MNHEY and CDR2 SVGAGI. V lost 4 bases to trimming and J lost 5 bases, with 11 bases between them. The CDR3 DNA is TGTGCCAGCAGTTCGAACCCGGGGGAGACCCAGTACTTC. Its translation is CASSSNPGETQYF.

The V gene is TRBV13, the J gene TRBJ1-5; 7 bases align to TRBD1. Germline CDR1 is PRHDT and CDR2 is FYEKMQ (reference sequence). This CDR3 region has 16 residues. V shed 5 bases, J shed 0 bases, and the junction held 7 bases outside the gene matches. The CDR3 loop reads CASSLGTEYSNQPQHF. Written as DNA, the CDR3 is TGTGCCAGCAGCCTCGGGACAGAGTATAGCAATCAGCCCCAGCATTTT.

The rearrangement joins TRBV7-9 to TRBJ1-1, with D tentatively TRBD1 (5 bases). Germline-derived CDR1 and CDR2 are SEHNR and FQNEAQ (reference sequence). V gave up 5 bases and J gave up 3 bases, with 13 bases separating them. This CDR3 contains 14 residues. The CDR3 is CASSIRGMDTEAFF. The CDR3 DNA reads TGTGCCAGCAGCATCCGGGGGATGGACACTGAAGCTTTCTTT.

V gene TRBV7-9 combines with J gene TRBJ2-3; D is perhaps TRBD1 (6 bases). The V gene's germline CDR1 is SEHNR and CDR2 FQNEAQ (reference sequence). V lost 6 bases to trimming and J lost 5 bases, with 9 bases between them. The CDR3 runs to 12 residues. The CDR3 region has the DNA TGTGCCAGCAGGCCAGGGGAAGATACGCAGTATTTT. It yields the protein CASRPGEDTQYF.